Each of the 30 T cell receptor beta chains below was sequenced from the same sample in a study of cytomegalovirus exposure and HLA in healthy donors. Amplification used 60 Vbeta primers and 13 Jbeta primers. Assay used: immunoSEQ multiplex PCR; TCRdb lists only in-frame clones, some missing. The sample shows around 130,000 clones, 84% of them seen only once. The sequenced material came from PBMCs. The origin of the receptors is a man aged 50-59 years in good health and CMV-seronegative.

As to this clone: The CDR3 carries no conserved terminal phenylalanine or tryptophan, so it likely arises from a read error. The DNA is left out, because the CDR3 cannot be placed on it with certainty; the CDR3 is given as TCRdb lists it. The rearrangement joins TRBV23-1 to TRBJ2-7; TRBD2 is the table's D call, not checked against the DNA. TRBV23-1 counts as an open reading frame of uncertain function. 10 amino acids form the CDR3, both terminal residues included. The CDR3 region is CASSQFIIRR.

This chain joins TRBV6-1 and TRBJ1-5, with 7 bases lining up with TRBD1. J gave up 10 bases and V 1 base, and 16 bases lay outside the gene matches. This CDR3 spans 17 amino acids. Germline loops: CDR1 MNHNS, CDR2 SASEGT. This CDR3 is CASSEGVGQGVLEPQHF. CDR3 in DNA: TGTGCCAGCAGTGAAGGCGTAGGTCAGGGGGTGTTGGAACCCCAGCATTTT.

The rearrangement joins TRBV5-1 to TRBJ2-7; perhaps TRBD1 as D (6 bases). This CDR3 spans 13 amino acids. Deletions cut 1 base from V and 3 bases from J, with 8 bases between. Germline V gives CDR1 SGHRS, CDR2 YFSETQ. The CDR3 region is CASSLLDSYEQYF. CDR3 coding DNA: TGCGCCAGCAGCTTGTTGGACAGCTACGAGCAGTACTTC.

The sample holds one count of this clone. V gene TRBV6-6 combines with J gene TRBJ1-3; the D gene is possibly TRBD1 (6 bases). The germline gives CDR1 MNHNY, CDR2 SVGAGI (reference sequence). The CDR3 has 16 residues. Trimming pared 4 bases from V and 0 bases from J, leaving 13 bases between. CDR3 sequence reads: CASSLARQDSGNTIYF. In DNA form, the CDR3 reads TGTGCCAGCAGTTTAGCCCGACAGGACTCTGGAAACACCATATATTTT.

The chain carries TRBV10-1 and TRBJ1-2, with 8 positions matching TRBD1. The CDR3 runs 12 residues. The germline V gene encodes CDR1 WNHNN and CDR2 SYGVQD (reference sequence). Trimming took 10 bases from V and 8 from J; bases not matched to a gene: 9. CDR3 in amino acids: CATSGGAGGYTF. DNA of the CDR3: TGCGCCACCTCAGGGGGCGCGGGAGGCTACACCTTC.

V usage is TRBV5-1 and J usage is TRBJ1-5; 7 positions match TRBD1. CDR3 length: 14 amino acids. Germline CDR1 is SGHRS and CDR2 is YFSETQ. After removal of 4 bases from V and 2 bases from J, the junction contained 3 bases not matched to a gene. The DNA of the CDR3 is TGCGCCAGCAGCCCAGACAGGGGCAATCAGCCCCAGCATTTT. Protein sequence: CASSPDRGNQPQHF.

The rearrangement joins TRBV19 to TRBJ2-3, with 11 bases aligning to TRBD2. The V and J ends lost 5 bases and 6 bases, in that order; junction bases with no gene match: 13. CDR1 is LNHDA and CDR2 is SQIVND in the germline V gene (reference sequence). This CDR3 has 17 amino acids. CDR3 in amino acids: CASSVTSGGLLGDTQYF. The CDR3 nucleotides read TGTGCCAGTAGTGTTACTAGCGGGGGCCTTCTTGGGGATACGCAGTATTTT. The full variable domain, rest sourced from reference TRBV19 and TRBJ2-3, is DGGITQSPKYLFRKEGQNVTLSCEQNLNHDAMYWYRQDPGQGLRLIYYSQIVNDFQKGDIAEGYSVSREKKESFPLTVTSAQKNPTAFYLCASSVTSGGLLGDTQYFGPGTRLTVL.

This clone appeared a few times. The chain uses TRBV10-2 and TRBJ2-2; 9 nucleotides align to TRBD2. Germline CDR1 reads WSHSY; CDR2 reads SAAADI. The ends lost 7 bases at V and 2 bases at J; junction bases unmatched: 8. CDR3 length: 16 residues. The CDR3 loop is CASNRGGASNTGELFF. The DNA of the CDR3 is TGCGCCAGCAACCGCGGGGGGGCATCAAACACCGGGGAGCTGTTTTTT.

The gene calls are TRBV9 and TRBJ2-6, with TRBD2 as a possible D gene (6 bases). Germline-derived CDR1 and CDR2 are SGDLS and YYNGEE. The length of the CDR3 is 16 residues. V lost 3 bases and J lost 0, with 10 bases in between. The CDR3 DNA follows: TGTGCCAGCAGCGCCCGGAGGGGCTCTGGGGCCAACGTCCTGACTTTC. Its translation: CASSARRGSGANVLTF.

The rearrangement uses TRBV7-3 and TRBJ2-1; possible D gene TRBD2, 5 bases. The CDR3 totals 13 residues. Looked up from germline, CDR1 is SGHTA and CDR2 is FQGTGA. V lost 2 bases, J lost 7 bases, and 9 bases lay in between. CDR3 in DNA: TGTGCCAGCAGCTTATCAGCGGATAATGAGCAGTTCTTC. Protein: CASSLSADNEQFF.

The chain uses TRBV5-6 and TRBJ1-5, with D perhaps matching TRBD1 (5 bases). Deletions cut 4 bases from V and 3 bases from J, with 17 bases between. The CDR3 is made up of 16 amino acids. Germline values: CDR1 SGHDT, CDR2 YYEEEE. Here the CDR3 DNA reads TGTGCCAGCAGCGCCCGGGGACTTGACGTCAATCAGCCCCAGCATTTT. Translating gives CASSARGLDVNQPQHF.

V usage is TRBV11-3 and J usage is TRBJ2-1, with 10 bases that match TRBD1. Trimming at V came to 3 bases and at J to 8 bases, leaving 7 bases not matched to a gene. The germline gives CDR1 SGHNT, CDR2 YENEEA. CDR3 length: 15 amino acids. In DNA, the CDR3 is TGTGCCAGCAGCTTGCGACAGGGGGCTGGATATGAGCAGTTCTTC. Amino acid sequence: CASSLRQGAGYEQFF.

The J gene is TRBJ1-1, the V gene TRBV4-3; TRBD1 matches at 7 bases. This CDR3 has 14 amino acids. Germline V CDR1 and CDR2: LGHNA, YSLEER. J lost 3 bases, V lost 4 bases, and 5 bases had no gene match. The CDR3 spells CASSRIQGDTEAFF. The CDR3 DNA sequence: TGCGCCAGCAGCCGCATCCAGGGGGACACTGAAGCTTTCTTT.

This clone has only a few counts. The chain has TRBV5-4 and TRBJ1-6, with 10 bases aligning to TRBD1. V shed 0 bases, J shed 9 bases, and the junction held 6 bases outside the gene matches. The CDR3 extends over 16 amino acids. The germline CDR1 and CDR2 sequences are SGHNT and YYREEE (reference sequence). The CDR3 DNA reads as TGTGCCAGCAGCTTGGCTCCGGGACAGGGGAGTTCACCCCTCCACTTT. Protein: CASSLAPGQGSSPLHF.

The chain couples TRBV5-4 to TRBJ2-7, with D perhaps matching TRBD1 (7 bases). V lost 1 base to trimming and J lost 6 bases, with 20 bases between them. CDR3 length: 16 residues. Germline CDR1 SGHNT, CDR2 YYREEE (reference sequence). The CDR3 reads CASSLQLGRGRSEQYF. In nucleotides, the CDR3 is TGTGCCAGCAGCTTGCAACTAGGCAGGGGGAGGTCCGAGCAGTACTTC.

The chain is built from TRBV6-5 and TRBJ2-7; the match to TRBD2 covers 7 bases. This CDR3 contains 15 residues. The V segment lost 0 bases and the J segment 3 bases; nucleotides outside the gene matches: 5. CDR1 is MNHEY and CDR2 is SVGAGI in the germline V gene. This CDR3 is CASSYSSGVRYEQYF. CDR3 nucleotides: TGTGCCAGCAGTTACTCCAGCGGGGTTCGCTACGAGCAGTACTTC.

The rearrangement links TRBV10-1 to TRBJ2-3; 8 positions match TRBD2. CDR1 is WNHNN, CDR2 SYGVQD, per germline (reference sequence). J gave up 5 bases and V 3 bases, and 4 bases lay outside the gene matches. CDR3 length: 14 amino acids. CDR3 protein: CASSDRGGEDTQYF. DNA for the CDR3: TGCGCCAGCAGTGATCGGGGGGGGGAAGATACGCAGTATTTT.

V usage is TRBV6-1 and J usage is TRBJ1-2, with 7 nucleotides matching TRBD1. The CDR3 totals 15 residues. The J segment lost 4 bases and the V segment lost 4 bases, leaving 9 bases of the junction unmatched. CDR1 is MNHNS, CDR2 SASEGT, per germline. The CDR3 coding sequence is TGTGCCAGCAGTGCCCACAGGGGAATGTCCTATGGCTACACCTTC. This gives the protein CASSAHRGMSYGYTF.

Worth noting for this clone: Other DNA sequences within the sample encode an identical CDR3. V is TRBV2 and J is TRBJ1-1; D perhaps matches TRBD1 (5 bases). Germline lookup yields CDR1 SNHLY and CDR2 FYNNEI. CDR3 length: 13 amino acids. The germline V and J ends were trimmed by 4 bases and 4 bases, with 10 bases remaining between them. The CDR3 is CASSVGGGTEAFF. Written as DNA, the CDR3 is TGTGCCAGCAGTGTTGGGGGGGGCACTGAAGCTTTCTTT.

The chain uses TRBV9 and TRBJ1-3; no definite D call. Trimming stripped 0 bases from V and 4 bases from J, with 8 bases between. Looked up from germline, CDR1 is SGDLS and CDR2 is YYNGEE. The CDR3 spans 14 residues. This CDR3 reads CASSVVEDGNTIYF. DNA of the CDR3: TGTGCCAGCAGCGTAGTGGAGGACGGAAACACCATATATTTT.

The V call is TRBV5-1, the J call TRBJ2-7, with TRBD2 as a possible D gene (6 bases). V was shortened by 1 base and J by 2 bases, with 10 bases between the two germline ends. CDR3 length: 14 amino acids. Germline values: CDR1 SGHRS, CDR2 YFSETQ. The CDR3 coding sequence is TGCGCCAGCAGCTTGTCAAGGAGGGCCTACGAGCAGTACTTC. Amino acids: CASSLSRRAYEQYF.

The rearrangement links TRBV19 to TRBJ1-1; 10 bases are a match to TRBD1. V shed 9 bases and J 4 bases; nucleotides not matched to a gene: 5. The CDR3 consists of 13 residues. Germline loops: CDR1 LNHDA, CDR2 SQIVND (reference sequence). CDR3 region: CASRDRGITEAFF. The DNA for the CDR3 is TGTGCCAGCCGGGACAGGGGAATCACTGAAGCTTTCTTT.

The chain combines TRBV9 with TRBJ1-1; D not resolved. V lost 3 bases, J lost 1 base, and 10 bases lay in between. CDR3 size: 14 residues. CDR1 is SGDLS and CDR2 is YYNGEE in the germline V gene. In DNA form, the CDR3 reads TGTGCCAGCAGCGAGTGGAGGCCGAACACTGAAGCTTTCTTT. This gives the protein CASSEWRPNTEAFF.

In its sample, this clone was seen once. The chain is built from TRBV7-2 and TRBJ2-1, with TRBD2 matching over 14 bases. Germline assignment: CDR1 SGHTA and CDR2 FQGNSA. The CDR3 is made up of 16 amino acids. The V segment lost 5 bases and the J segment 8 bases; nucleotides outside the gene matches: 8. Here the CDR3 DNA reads TGTGCCAGCAGCCTGGGACTAGCGGGGGCTTTGGATGAGCAGTTCTTC. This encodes CASSLGLAGALDEQFF.

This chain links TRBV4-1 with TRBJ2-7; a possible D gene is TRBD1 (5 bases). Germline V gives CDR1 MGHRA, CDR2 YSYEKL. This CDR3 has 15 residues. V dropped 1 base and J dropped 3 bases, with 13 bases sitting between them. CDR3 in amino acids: CASSQAFGQGYEQYF. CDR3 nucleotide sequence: TGCGCCAGCAGCCAAGCATTCGGGCAGGGCTACGAGCAGTACTTC.

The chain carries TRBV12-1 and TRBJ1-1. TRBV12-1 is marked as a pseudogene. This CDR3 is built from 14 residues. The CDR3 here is CASSFLPRGTEAFF. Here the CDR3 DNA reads TGTGCCAGCAGCTTTCTGCCCCGAGGGACTGAAGCTTTCTTT.

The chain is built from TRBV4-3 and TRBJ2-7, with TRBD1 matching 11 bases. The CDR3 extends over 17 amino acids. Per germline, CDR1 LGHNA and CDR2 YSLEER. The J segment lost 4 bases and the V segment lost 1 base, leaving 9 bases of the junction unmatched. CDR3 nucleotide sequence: TGCGCCAGCAGCCAAGGTATAAGCGGGACAGGGGGATACGAGCAGTACTTC. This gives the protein CASSQGISGTGGYEQYF.

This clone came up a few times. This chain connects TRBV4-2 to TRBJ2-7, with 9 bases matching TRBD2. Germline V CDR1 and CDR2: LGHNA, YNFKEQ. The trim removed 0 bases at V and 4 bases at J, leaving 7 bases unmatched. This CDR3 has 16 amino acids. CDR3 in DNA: TGTGCCAGCAGCCAAGAAATGGGAGCGGGGGGTTACGAGCAGTACTTC. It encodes CASSQEMGAGGYEQYF.

CDR3 residues: CASSPTGAGTGELFF. The CDR3 DNA reads as TGTGCCAGCAGCCCGACAGGGGCGGGTACCGGGGAGCTGTTTTTT. The V call is TRBV6-5, the J call TRBJ2-2; TRBD1 matches 8 bases. Looked up from germline, CDR1 is MNHEY and CDR2 is SVGAGI. J lost 5 bases, V lost 6 bases, and 8 bases had no gene match. The CDR3 spans 15 residues.

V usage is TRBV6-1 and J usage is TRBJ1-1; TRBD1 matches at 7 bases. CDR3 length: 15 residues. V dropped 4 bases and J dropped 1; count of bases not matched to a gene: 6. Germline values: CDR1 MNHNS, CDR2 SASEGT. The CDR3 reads CASSAGQITNTEAFF. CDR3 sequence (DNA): TGTGCCAGCAGTGCGGGACAGATAACGAACACTGAAGCTTTCTTT.